A selection of T cell receptor beta chains follows, all from one sample in a study of vaccination and CD4 T cells after COVID-19. TCRdb used MiXCR to reprocess the PCR reads, holding one entry per CDR3 protein. The sample includes more than 9,500 distinct CDR3 sequences, roughly 60% of them seen just once. The antigens for these receptors are not known. The source material was CD4+ T cells from blood, cultured in vitro. The source is a human donor who had recovered from COVID-19. Both conserved end residues are part of each CDR3. Each record gives: D gene, V gene, CDR3 length, J gene, CDR3 protein. The D gene is left open where the match is weak.

D: NA
V: TRBV20-1
length: 13
J: TRBJ2-3
CDR3: CSGEDRSPDTQYF

D: NA
V: TRBV20-1
length: 15
J: TRBJ1-1
CDR3: CSARVPGAGGTEAFF

D: NA
V: TRBV19
length: 14
J: TRBJ1-1
CDR3: CASSIGQPNTEAFF

D: TRBD1
V: TRBV5-1
length: 15
J: TRBJ2-7
CDR3: CASSLFRTGSYEQYF

D: NA
V: TRBV27
length: 15
J: TRBJ1-2
CDR3: CASSLGRPGNGGYTF

D: NA
V: TRBV1
length: 19
J: TRBJ2-1
CDR3: CTSSQDLCRARTSVNEQFF

D: NA
V: TRBV20-1
length: 12
J: TRBJ2-5
CDR3: CSAKAGVQTQYF

D: NA
V: TRBV20-1
length: 11
J: TRBJ2-3
CDR3: CSASGTDTQYF

D: TRBD2
V: TRBV25-1
length: 12
J: TRBJ2-5
CDR3: CASRGGEETQYF

D: NA
V: TRBV30
length: 11
J: TRBJ1-2
CDR3: CAWSVKYGYTF

D: NA
V: TRBV20-1
length: 15
J: TRBJ2-3
CDR3: CSAGRRQTSTDTQYF

D: TRBD1
V: TRBV7-2
length: 19
J: TRBJ2-1
CDR3: CASSLGVSSGGQGAIEQFF

D: NA
V: TRBV20-1
length: 15
J: TRBJ2-3
CDR3: CSGQAGTPVIDTQYF

D: NA
V: TRBV7-9
length: 14
J: TRBJ2-7
CDR3: CASSLGGQGYEQYF

D: TRBD1
V: TRBV19
length: 17
J: TRBJ1-5
CDR3: CASSITYAGQSNQPQHF

D: TRBD2
V: TRBV20-1
length: 15
J: TRBJ2-3
CDR3: CSALSGREITDTQYF

D: NA
V: TRBV6-1
length: 13
J: TRBJ2-5
CDR3: CASNPGAGETQYF

D: TRBD2
V: TRBV28
length: 15
J: TRBJ2-1
CDR3: CASSSPIAGGGEQFF

D: NA
V: TRBV4-3
length: 12
J: TRBJ1-4
CDR3: CASSQVTGKLFF

D: TRBD1
V: TRBV20-1
length: 12
J: TRBJ1-2
CDR3: CSGGTDFYGYTF

D: TRBD2
V: TRBV20-1
length: 16
J: TRBJ2-3
CDR3: CSAIPWLAGGGDTQYF

D: NA
V: TRBV3-1
length: 14
J: TRBJ2-5
CDR3: CASSQERGGETQYF

D: NA
V: TRBV6-1
length: 16
J: TRBJ1-2
CDR3: CASSEVSGLANYGYTF

D: NA
V: TRBV18
length: 14
J: TRBJ2-2
CDR3: CASSPRRGTGELFF

D: NA
V: TRBV5-6
length: 13
J: TRBJ1-2
CDR3: CASSLAQGPFNTF

D: NA
V: TRBV20-1
length: 13
J: TRBJ1-1
CDR3: CSASPSGGTEAFF

D: TRBD2
V: TRBV20-1
length: 14
J: TRBJ2-3
CDR3: CSARPGLAEDTQYF

D: NA
V: TRBV21-1
length: 17
J: TRBJ2-2
CDR3: CASSKALRVQDTGELFF

D: NA
V: TRBV10-3
length: 14
J: TRBJ1-2
CDR3: CAISDPRGNYGYTF